Following are 3 T cell receptor beta chains from one sample sequenced in a study of blood T cell repertoires in COVID-19. Profiling relied on immunoSEQ multiplex PCR, and the TCRdb table lists in-frame clones only, not all of them. The sample comprises a few hundred thousand clones, roughly 84% of which are singletons, and around 3.5% rests with the top ten. Sequences were obtained from PBMCs or T cells enriched from blood (not recorded which). These receptor sequences come from a man between 45 and 60 years old who had recovered from COVID-19.

The chain uses TRBV9 and TRBJ2-1, with 12 bases aligning to TRBD2. CDR3 length: 15 amino acids. CDR1 is SGDLS and CDR2 is YYNGEE in the germline V gene. The trim removed 4 bases at V and 8 bases at J, leaving 7 bases unmatched. CDR3 region: CASSPQLAGGDEQFF. CDR3 DNA sequence: TGTGCCAGCAGCCCGCAACTAGCGGGGGGCGATGAGCAGTTCTTC.

The V and J genes are TRBV24-1 and TRBJ1-1, with 7 positions matching TRBD1. The trim removed 5 bases at V and 4 bases at J, leaving 3 bases unmatched. The CDR3 totals 13 residues. Germline CDR1 is KGHDR and CDR2 is SFDVKD. CDR3 coding DNA: TGTGCCACCAGTGGACAGGGATTCACTGAAGCTTTCTTT. Protein: CATSGQGFTEAFF.

This clone was found once. V is TRBV28 and J is TRBJ1-5; TRBD1 aligns across 8 bases. The J segment lost 5 bases and the V segment lost 5 bases, leaving 14 bases of the junction unmatched. Germline V CDR1 and CDR2: MDHEN, SYDVKM. This CDR3 is 17 amino acids long. Here the CDR3 reads CASSGPDRGIGDQPQHF. The CDR3 nucleotides read TGTGCCAGCAGTGGACCCGACAGGGGAATTGGCGATCAGCCCCAGCATTTT.